This paragraph reports one T cell receptor (beta chain). This sample includes further DNA sequences coding for the same CDR3. This specimen belongs to a study of blood T cell repertoires in COVID-19. Study background: PBMCs, B-cell-depleted T cells, or T cells provided the cDNA or gDNA that made up the material.

In the source study's methods: Counts of nucleated cells, estimated from reference gene primer amplification, were obtained. Sequencing used immunoSEQ multiplex PCR; TCRdb keeps in-frame clones, though not all of them. For V, J and clone size, that table is used; D and trimming come from the DNA. This table has about 200,000 clones, approximately 79% appearing once. The sequencing input was peripheral blood. This clonotype was obtained from a human donor in a cohort sampled during active COVID-19.

Written as DNA, the CDR3 is TGTGCCAGTAGTATCGCGGGGAGCTCCTACGAGCAGTACTTC. It specifies CASSIAGSSYEQYF. V is TRBV19 and J is TRBJ2-7, with D maybe TRBD2 (6 bases). The V end was cut by 3 bases, the J end by 0 bases, with 9 bases between. The CDR3 consists of 14 residues. Per germline, CDR1 LNHDA and CDR2 SQIVND (reference sequence).